This T cell receptor beta chain is drawn from a study of human T cells and chemical hapten exposure. Study as a whole: Patches with 0.01% DPC went on the upper back, and the tests were read at 6 days. The patient population, which was mostly female, had alopecia areata, totalis or universalis.

Noted time point: pre-sensitization, week 0. The treatment: therapeutic diphenylcyclopropenone sensitization with weekly scalp DPC. A remark on this clonotype: The junction shows a germline mismatch at one end, possibly a read error.

The CDR3 contains 17 residues. Per the germline V gene, CDR1 is WSHSY and CDR2 is SAAADI. TCRdb used MiXCR to reprocess the RACE reads, holding one entry per CDR3 protein. The sample consists of fewer than 70,000 distinct CDR3 sequences, roughly 9.8% of them appearing once. This rearrangement joins TRBV10-2 to TRBJ2-3; 7 nucleotides agree with TRBD2. The sequencing used whole blood, collected in connection with sensitization to the hapten diphenylcyclopropenone (DPC). This clonotype originated in a woman in her forties or fifties with alopecia areata. Some clones in this sample may be carry-over from other donors' samples. DNA of the CDR3: TGCGCCAGCGGTGAGATCGGGGGGAGAATGGGCACAGATACGCAGTATTTT. This codes for CASGEIGGRMGTDTQYF.